This T cell receptor beta chain was sequenced for a study of blood T cell repertoires in COVID-19. About the research overall: Whether acute or convalescent, the COVID-19 samples came from the United States, Italy and Spain. PBMCs, B-cell-depleted T cells, or T cells provided the cDNA or gDNA that made up the material.

This clone was detected a few times. Germline lookup yields CDR1 KGHSH and CDR2 LQKENI. The ends were cut back, 2 bases at V and 1 base at J, with 11 bases in the middle. This CDR3 has 15 amino acids. In the original analysis: Reference gene primer amplification gave nucleated cell count estimates. Method: immunoSEQ multiplex PCR; TCRdb's copy keeps in-frame clones and lacks some. V, J and clone size are taken as reported in that table, and D and trimming were inferred from the DNA itself. The data show approximately 30,000 clones, approximately 85% seen once. This receptor was obtained from a human donor in a cohort sampled during active COVID-19. This sequence joins TRBV18 and TRBJ1-1; D unclear. The sample consisted of peripheral blood. CDR3 amino acids: CASSPGRQQNTEAFF. The CDR3, as DNA: TGTGCCAGCTCACCAGGAAGACAACAGAACACTGAAGCTTTCTTT.